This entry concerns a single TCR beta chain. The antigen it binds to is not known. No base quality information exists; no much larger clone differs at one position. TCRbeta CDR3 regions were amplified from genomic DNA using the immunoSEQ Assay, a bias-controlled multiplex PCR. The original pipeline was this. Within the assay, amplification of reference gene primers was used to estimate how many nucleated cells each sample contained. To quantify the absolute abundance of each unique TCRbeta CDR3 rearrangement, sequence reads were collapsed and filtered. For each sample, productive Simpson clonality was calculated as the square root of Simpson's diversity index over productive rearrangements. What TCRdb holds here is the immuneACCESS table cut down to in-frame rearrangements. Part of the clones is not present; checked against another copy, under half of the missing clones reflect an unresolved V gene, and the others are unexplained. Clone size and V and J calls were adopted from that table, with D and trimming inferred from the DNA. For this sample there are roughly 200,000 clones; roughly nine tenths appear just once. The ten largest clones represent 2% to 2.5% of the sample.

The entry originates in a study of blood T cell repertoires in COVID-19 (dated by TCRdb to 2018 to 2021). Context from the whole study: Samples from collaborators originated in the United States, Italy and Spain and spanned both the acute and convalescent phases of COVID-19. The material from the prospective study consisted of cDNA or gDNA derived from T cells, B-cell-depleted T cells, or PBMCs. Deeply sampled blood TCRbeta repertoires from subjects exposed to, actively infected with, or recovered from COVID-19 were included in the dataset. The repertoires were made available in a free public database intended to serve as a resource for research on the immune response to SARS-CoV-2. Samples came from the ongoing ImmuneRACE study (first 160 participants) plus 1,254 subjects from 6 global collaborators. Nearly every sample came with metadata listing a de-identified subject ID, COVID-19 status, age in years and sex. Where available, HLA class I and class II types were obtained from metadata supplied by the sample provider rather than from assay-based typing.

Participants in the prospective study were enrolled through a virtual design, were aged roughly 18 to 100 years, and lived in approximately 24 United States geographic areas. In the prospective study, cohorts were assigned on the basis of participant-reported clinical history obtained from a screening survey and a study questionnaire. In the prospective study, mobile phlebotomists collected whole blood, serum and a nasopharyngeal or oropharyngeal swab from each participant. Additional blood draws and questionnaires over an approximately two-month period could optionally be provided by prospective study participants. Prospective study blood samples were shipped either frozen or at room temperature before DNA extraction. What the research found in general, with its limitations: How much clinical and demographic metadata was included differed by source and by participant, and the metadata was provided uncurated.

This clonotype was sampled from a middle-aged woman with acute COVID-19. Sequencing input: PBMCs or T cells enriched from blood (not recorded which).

In nucleotide form, the sequence is TGTGCCAGCAGTGAGGGACCAACGGGACAGAAAGCTTTCTTT. This encodes CASSEGPTGQKAFF. Recombination connected TRBV6-1 to TRBJ1-1, with TRBD1 matching 7 junction bases. Germline trimming: 3 bases from V, 9 bases from J; junction bases outside gene matches: 10. The CDR3, from cysteine to phenylalanine, totals 14 residues. CDR3 DNA is the only sequence kept; it has 42 bases, read in frame from the first base. The germline V gene yields MNHNS for CDR1 and SASEGT for CDR2.